This T cell receptor (beta chain) was found in a study of T cells expressing NK-cell markers. TCRdb reprocessed the 5' RACE reads, keeping one entry per CDR3 protein, no DNA. This sample's table reports 500,000 or so distinct CDR3 sequences. The CDR3 totals 16 residues. From germline, CDR1 is SSHAT and CDR2 FNYEAQ (reference sequence). V usage is TRBV7-7 and J usage is TRBJ2-1; TCRdb gives TRBD2 as the D gene, but with no DNA this cannot be confirmed. The sample taken for sequencing was blood T cells: a sorted CD56 or NKG2C T cell subset, CD4+ or CD8+ T cells, or bulk PBMC T cells (not recorded which). The sequence was collected from a man aged 18 to 30 in good health. The CDR3 region is CASSLRLAGEGNEQFF.